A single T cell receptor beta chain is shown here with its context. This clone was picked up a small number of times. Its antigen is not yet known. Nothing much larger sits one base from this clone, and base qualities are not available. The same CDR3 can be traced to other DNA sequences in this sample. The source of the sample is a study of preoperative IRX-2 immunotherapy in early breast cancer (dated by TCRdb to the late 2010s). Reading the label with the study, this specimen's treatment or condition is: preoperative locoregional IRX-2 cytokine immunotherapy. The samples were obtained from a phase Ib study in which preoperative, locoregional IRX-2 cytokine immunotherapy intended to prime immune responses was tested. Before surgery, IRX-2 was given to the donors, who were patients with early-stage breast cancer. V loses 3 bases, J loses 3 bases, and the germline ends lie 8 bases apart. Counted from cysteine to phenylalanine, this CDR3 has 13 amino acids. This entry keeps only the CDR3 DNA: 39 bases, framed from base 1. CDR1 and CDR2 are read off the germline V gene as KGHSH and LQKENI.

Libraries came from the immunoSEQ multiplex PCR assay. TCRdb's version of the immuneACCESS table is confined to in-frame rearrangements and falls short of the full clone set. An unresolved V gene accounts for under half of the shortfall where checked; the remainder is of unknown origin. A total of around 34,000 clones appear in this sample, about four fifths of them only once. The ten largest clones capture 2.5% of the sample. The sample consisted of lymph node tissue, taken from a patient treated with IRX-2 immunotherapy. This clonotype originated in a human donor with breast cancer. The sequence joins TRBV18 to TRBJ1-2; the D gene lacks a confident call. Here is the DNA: TGTGCCAGCTCACCCTCCGGGGACTATGGCTACACCTTC. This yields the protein CASSPSGDYGYTF.